Listed here is a single T cell receptor (beta chain). Its target is unknown. The Oncomine TCR Beta short-read assay generated sequence data from the DNA of cultured CD4+ T cells. TCRdb re-derived calls from the PCR reads in MiXCR, one entry per CDR3 protein. This sample carries approximately 20,000 distinct CDR3 sequences, under 55% of them seen once, and the ten largest clones take 4.6%. This sample is drawn from a study of vaccination and CD4 T cells after COVID-19. Treatment: approximately 9-day PBMC culture with coronavirus spike peptide pools or control peptides (ViraFEST assay). This CDR3 comprises 13 residues. Germline V CDR1 and CDR2: SNHLY, FYNNEI. V lost 4 bases and J lost 2, with 7 bases in between.

This TCR was sampled from a human donor who had recovered from COVID-19. The V call is TRBV2, the J call TRBJ2-3; D is undetermined. Input material: CD4+ T cells from blood, cultured in vitro. The DNA for the CDR3 is TGTGCCAGCAGTGTCGAGTACACAGATACGCAGTATTTT. It specifies CASSVEYTDTQYF.